Reported below is one T cell receptor (beta chain). The ends were cut back, 5 bases at V and 6 bases at J, with 9 bases in the middle. The CDR3 extends over 12 amino acids. Germline CDR1 reads SGHAT; CDR2 reads FQNNGV. TCRdb's table, derived via immunoSEQ multiplex PCR, lists solely in-frame clones and lacks some. The repertoire holds nearly 110,000 clones, with about 85% as singletons. The data derive from a study of cytomegalovirus exposure and HLA in healthy donors. The sample comprised PBMCs. This rearrangement joins TRBV11-2 to TRBJ2-3; D perhaps matches TRBD2 (5 bases). This TCR derives from a woman aged 18-29 years in good health and CMV-seropositive. The DNA for the CDR3 is TGTGCCAGCAGCCCGACTAAGGATACGCAGTATTTT. It encodes CASSPTKDTQYF. The whole variable domain, filled in from reference TRBV11-2 and TRBJ2-3, reads EAGVAQSPRYKIIEKRQSVAFWCNPISGHATLYWYQQILGQGPKLLIQFQNNGVVDDSQLPKDRFSAERLKGVDSTLKIQPAKLEDSAVYLCASSPTKDTQYFGPGTRLTVL.